The clone carrying this TCR beta chain was seen at least ten times. Its antigen is not known. The template was RNA from unsorted bulk tissue. This entry is derived from a study of tumor and adjacent non-tumor tissue in lung cancer. Study-wide points: Shorter survival was associated with higher TCR diversity in tumors. Tumor tissue had significantly higher TCR diversity than normal lung.

CDR1 and CDR2 from the germline V gene are SGHTS and YDEGEE. V was cut by 1 base and J by 5 bases, with 6 bases left in between. The CDR3 contains 12 residues. A modified ARM-PCR protocol with three rounds of nested PCR amplified TCRbeta. TCRdb processed the multiplex PCR reads anew with MiXCR; each CDR3 protein has one entry. The top ten clones hold 20% to 25% of a sample with roughly 67,000 distinct CDR3 sequences, roughly 56% of them seen once. J is TRBJ2-5 and V is TRBV5-8, with D uncertain. The sequenced material came from lung tumor tissue. This clonotype originated in a man between 45 and 60 years old with non-small cell lung cancer. The DNA of the CDR3 is TGTGCCAGCAGCTTGTTTGGTGAGACCCAGTACTTC. Translating it yields CASSLFGETQYF.